The T cell receptor (beta chain) described here comes from a study of identical twins. With 5 bases removed from V and 1 base from J, the gap between germline ends came to 14 bases. There are 15 residues in the CDR3. The germline V gene encodes CDR1 DFQATT and CDR2 SNEGSKA (reference sequence). A universal primer site came from template switching; cDNA carried unique molecular identifiers. Each CDR3 protein gets one entry after TCRdb re-called the 5' RACE reads with MiXCR. The sample has more than 400,000 distinct CDR3 sequences, approximately 14% seen once. With regard to this clonotype: Its antigen is still unknown.

Study observations and caveats: Sequences that were beta out-of-frame showed weaker excess twin sharing. Analyses of zero insertions could, in part, be confounded by invariant MAIT and iNKT cells. The models gave estimates that fell short of the out-of-frame TCR alpha sharing seen in monozygotic twins.

The data also belong to a second study, concerning yellow fever vaccine responses in identical twins.

This chain uses TRBV20-1 with TRBJ2-2; D remains unclear. The sequence was collected from a woman between 18 and 29 years old in good health. The sequencing input was CD4+ T cells sorted from blood. The CDR3 sequence: CSAGPVTGNTGELFF. DNA of the CDR3: TGCAGTGCTGGTCCGGTGACTGGGAACACCGGGGAGCTGTTTTTT.